A single sample gave rise to the 25 T cell receptor beta chains below, sequenced in a study of shared clonotypes between healthy human individuals. TCRdb's copy holds only in-frame clones and misses some; the assay was immunoSEQ multiplex PCR. Among about 680,000 clones listed, under 80% were seen once. The source material was memory CD4+ T cells sorted from blood. Documented subset: CD45RA-negative fraction. These receptors were taken from a young woman in good health.

On this clone: Other DNA sequences of this sample code for an identical CDR3. In DNA form, the CDR3 reads TGTGCCACCAGCAGAGATGGAGATACGCAGTATTTT. Residues: CATSRDGDTQYF. The rearrangement uses TRBV15 and TRBJ2-3; D unclear. The CDR3 length is 12 residues. Trimming pared 0 bases from V and 5 bases from J, leaving 3 bases between. Germline loops: CDR1 LNHNV, CDR2 YYDKDF (reference sequence).

The chain has TRBV7-9 and TRBJ2-2, with a tentative D call TRBD1 (6 bases). The CDR3 runs to 15 residues. Germline V gene data show CDR1 as SEHNR and CDR2 as FQNEAQ (reference sequence). V was cut by 3 bases and J by 4 bases, with 12 bases left in between. CDR3 nucleotides: TGTGCCAGCAGCTTCAGGGGTGGCGGCACCGGGGAGCTGTTTTTT. Amino acids: CASSFRGGGTGELFF. The complete variable domain, with remaining parts taken from reference TRBV7-9 and TRBJ2-2, reads DTGVSQNPRHKITKRGQNVTFRCDPISEHNRLYWYRQTLGQGPEFLTYFQNEAQLEKSRLLSDRFSAERPKGSFSTLEIQRTEQGDSAMYLCASSFRGGGTGELFFGEGSRLTVL.

This chain joins TRBV11-3 and TRBJ2-2; D is ambiguous. Germline V gene lookup returns CDR1 SGHNT and CDR2 YENEEA. The V gene lost 1 base and the J gene lost 6 bases, with 9 bases spanning the gap. This CDR3 has 14 amino acids. The CDR3 DNA follows: TGTGCCAGCAGCTTAGGATCTGGGCCCGGGGAGCTGTTTTTT. It codes for CASSLGSGPGELFF.

The J gene is TRBJ2-2, the V gene TRBV28; TRBD2 agrees at 10 bases. Germline V gene lookup returns CDR1 MDHEN and CDR2 SYDVKM. This CDR3 comprises 16 residues. The V gene end was trimmed by 5 bases and the J gene end by 4 bases; junction bases not matched to a gene: 7. CDR3 protein: CASSRRLAGTTGELFF. The DNA of the CDR3 is TGTGCCAGCAGTCGCCGACTAGCGGGTACCACCGGGGAGCTGTTTTTT. The full variable domain, its missing parts supplied by reference TRBV28 and TRBJ2-2, is DVKVTQSSRYLVKRTGEKVFLECVQDMDHENMFWYRQDPGLGLRLIYFSYDVKMKEKGDIPEGYSVSREKKERFSLILESASTNQTSMYLCASSRRLAGTTGELFFGEGSRLTVL.

The J gene is TRBJ2-6, the V gene TRBV2; either TRBD1 or TRBD2 may supply D (6 bases each). Per the germline V gene, CDR1 is SNHLY and CDR2 is FYNNEI. This CDR3 is 17 amino acids long. V was pared by 5 bases and J by 2 bases, with 16 bases between. Here the CDR3 reads CASSPPGGRAGANVLTF. In DNA, the CDR3 is TGTGCCAGCAGTCCTCCTGGGGGGCGGGCTGGGGCCAACGTCCTGACTTTC.

The rearrangement uses TRBV29-1 and TRBJ2-3; D not resolved. Germline V gene data show CDR1 as SQVTM and CDR2 as ANQGSEA. The CDR3 loop spans 12 amino acids. Trimming stripped 4 bases from V and 7 bases from J, with 12 bases between. The CDR3 DNA reads as TGCAGCGTTGTACCGCCTGGCTATACGCAGTATTTT. Translated: CSVVPPGYTQYF.

The chain is built from TRBV7-2 and TRBJ2-5; weak D call: TRBD2 (6 bases). Trimming removed 5 bases at V and 2 bases at J, with 21 bases between. This CDR3 contains 17 residues. Germline V gene sequence: CDR1 SGHTA, CDR2 FQGNSA. CDR3: CASSVRRTGTLQETQYF. DNA for the CDR3: TGTGCCAGCAGCGTCCGGAGGACCGGGACTCTACAAGAGACCCAGTACTTC.

The chain uses TRBV7-7 and TRBJ2-1; TRBD1 or TRBD2 may be the D gene (6 bases each). V was pared by 5 bases and J by 5 bases, with 16 bases between. Germline V gene lookup returns CDR1 SSHAT and CDR2 FNYEAQ (reference sequence). The CDR3 length is 15 residues. CDR3 in DNA: TGTGCCAGCAGCCCCTCCCCGGGGGCCCACAATGAGCAGTTCTTC. Translation gives CASSPSPGAHNEQFF.

In its sample, this clone was seen once. The V call is TRBV30, the J call TRBJ2-3; 9 nucleotides match TRBD2. The germline gives CDR1 GTSNPN, CDR2 SVGIG (reference sequence). Trimming removed 5 bases from V and 2 bases from J; junction bases left unmatched: 2. The CDR3 is 13 residues long. The CDR3 nucleotides read TGTGCCTGGTCTAGCGGGAACACAGATACGCAGTATTTT. Amino acids: CAWSSGNTDTQYF.

The V gene is TRBV15, the J gene TRBJ1-1; TRBD1 might be the D (6 bases). Germline CDR1 LNHNV, CDR2 YYDKDF (reference sequence). Trimming shortened V by 1 base and J by 6 bases, and 12 bases separated the two germline ends. The CDR3 has 14 amino acids. The CDR3 sequence: CATSRGAQGPEAFF. As DNA, the CDR3 is TGTGCCACCAGCAGAGGGGCACAGGGCCCTGAAGCTTTCTTT.

The chain is built from TRBV4-1 and TRBJ2-5; D uncertain. Germline V gene sequence: CDR1 MGHRA, CDR2 YSYEKL. V was clipped by 1 base and J by 5 bases, with 17 bases between them. This CDR3 contains 16 residues. CDR3 amino acids: CASSQVGVRSGETQYF. The CDR3 bases are TGCGCCAGCAGCCAAGTTGGCGTGCGGTCCGGGGAGACCCAGTACTTC.

This clone was seen only a few times. This may be a read error: a much more frequent sequence differs by one nucleotide. Other DNA sequences in this sample translate to the same CDR3. This chain links TRBV4-1 with TRBJ1-1; D gene uncertain. The CDR3 consists of 14 residues. V was clipped by 3 bases and J by 1 base, with 9 bases between them. Germline V gives CDR1 MGHRA, CDR2 YSYEKL. In nucleotides, the CDR3 is TGCGCCAGCAGCCAGGAGGACGGGAACACTGAAGCTTTCTTT. Translation gives CASSQEDGNTEAFF.

The gene calls are TRBV19 and TRBJ2-1; 11 bases agree with TRBD2. The CDR3 covers 16 residues. Unmatched junction bases numbered 6, after V lost 3 bases and J lost 5 bases. CDR1 is LNHDA, CDR2 SQIVND, per germline (reference sequence). This CDR3 reads CASSMISGRANNEQFF. The CDR3 coding sequence is TGTGCCAGTAGTATGATTAGCGGGAGGGCTAACAATGAGCAGTTCTTC.

The chain carries TRBV28 and TRBJ1-5; 8 bases align to TRBD1. CDR1 is MDHEN, CDR2 SYDVKM, per germline. CDR3 length: 16 amino acids. The V segment lost 2 bases and the J segment 5 bases; nucleotides outside the gene matches: 8. This CDR3 is CASSLGQGWVYQPQHF. Written as DNA, the CDR3 is TGTGCCAGCAGTTTAGGACAGGGATGGGTCTATCAGCCCCAGCATTTT.

This clone was detected a few times. The genes are TRBV28 and TRBJ2-7; the D gene is possibly TRBD1 (5 bases). The CDR3 runs to 19 residues. The V gene's germline CDR1 is MDHEN and CDR2 SYDVKM. V lost 4 bases and J 0 bases, leaving 25 bases between the germline ends. The CDR3 sequence is CASSSTLKRGPKFSYEQYF. CDR3 coding DNA: TGTGCCAGCAGTTCCACGCTTAAAAGGGGCCCCAAATTCTCCTACGAGCAGTACTTC.

This clone was recorded at least ten times. The chain uses TRBV9 and TRBJ2-1; TRBD2 matches 15 bases. The length of the CDR3 is 14 residues. The junction had 2 bases not matched to a gene; V was cut back by 3 bases and J by 10 bases. The germline V gene encodes CDR1 SGDLS and CDR2 YYNGEE. CDR3 amino acids: CASSGTSGRGEQFF. Here the CDR3 DNA reads TGTGCCAGCAGCGGGACTAGCGGGAGGGGGGAGCAGTTCTTC.

The J gene is TRBJ1-2, the V gene TRBV4-1; 7 positions match TRBD1. The CDR3 extends over 17 amino acids. The ends lost 4 bases at V and 4 bases at J; junction bases unmatched: 15. From germline, CDR1 is MGHRA and CDR2 YSYEKL. The CDR3 loop reads CASSRGQAVTLRYGYTF. DNA of the CDR3: TGCGCCAGCAGCCGAGGACAGGCGGTCACTTTACGCTATGGCTACACCTTC.

This chain uses TRBV7-2 with TRBJ2-7; 7 nucleotides match TRBD2. The germline gives CDR1 SGHTA, CDR2 FQGNSA. The CDR3 totals 14 residues. V was pared by 7 bases and J by 4 bases, with 10 bases of the junction left unmatched. CDR3: CASTPSGGTYEQYF. CDR3 nucleotides: TGTGCCAGCACCCCTAGCGGAGGGACTTACGAGCAGTACTTC.

The chain uses TRBV6-5 and TRBJ2-5; D not resolved. The V end lost 0 bases, the J end lost 7 bases, and 6 bases lay between the germline ends. The CDR3 sequence is 12 residues long. Germline CDR1 MNHEY, CDR2 SVGAGI. The CDR3 region is CASSYSSGTQYF. CDR3 nucleotides: TGTGCCAGCAGTTACTCGTCTGGGACCCAGTACTTC.

The chain combines TRBV28 with TRBJ1-1; 12 positions match TRBD1. V lost 6 bases to trimming and J lost 4 bases; unmatched junction nucleotides: 6. The CDR3 is 15 amino acids. Germline loops: CDR1 MDHEN, CDR2 SYDVKM. CDR3 sequence: CASSRRGQGATEAFF. The DNA of the CDR3 is TGTGCCAGCAGCCGCCGGGGACAGGGGGCCACTGAAGCTTTCTTT.

On this clone: Other DNA sequences of this sample code for an identical CDR3. This chain joins TRBV29-1 and TRBJ2-3, with 7 bases identical to TRBD1. Germline CDR1 is SQVTM and CDR2 is ANQGSEA. With 3 bases clipped from V and 3 bases from J, the junction kept 9 bases outside the gene matches. The CDR3 covers 15 residues. CDR3 DNA sequence: TGCAGCGTTGACCCGACAGGGAGAGGAACAGATACGCAGTATTTT. It codes for CSVDPTGRGTDTQYF.

V usage is TRBV5-4 and J usage is TRBJ1-4, with D uncertain. Trimming cost V 4 bases and J 5 bases, with 21 bases left between them. The length of the CDR3 is 17 residues. CDR1 and CDR2 from the germline V gene are SGHNT and YYREEE (reference sequence). The CDR3 spells CASSNRVSSDHNEKLFF. The CDR3 nucleotides are TGTGCCAGCAGCAACCGGGTCTCCTCCGATCACAATGAAAAACTGTTTTTT.

The chain has TRBV7-4 and TRBJ1-4; the D is unclear. This CDR3 is 14 amino acids long. Germline-derived CDR1 and CDR2 are SGHVT and SQSDAQ. V lost 6 bases and J lost 0, with 8 bases in between. DNA for the CDR3: TGTGCCAGCAGAGAGGGTCCAACTAATGAAAAACTGTTTTTT. It encodes CASREGPTNEKLFF.

The gene calls are TRBV19 and TRBJ1-2; D gene ambiguous. Germline values: CDR1 LNHDA, CDR2 SQIVND (reference sequence). CDR3 length equals 15 residues. Deletions cut 1 base from V and 0 bases from J, with 9 bases between. CDR3 amino acids: CASSIGAAANYGYTF. In nucleotides, the CDR3 is TGTGCCAGTAGTATAGGGGCAGCGGCTAACTATGGCTACACCTTC.

This clone has at least ten counts. V is TRBV14 and J is TRBJ2-7, with D tentatively TRBD1 or TRBD2 (5 bases each). This CDR3 is built from 17 residues. Between the trimmed V and J ends, which lost 3 bases and 2 bases, there was a span of 20 bases. Per the germline V gene, CDR1 is SGHDN and CDR2 is FVKESK. The CDR3 DNA sequence: TGTGCCAGCAGCCAGGGGCGAGATTCGGGGTTTGCCTACGAGCAGTACTTC. Translation: CASSQGRDSGFAYEQYF.